Shown below are 24 T cell receptor beta chains from a single sample sequenced in a study of T cell responses to AZD1222 COVID-19 vaccine. Produced via immunoSEQ multiplex PCR; TCRdb's table is partial and in-frame only. The table shows about 130,000 clones, with about nine tenths occurring only once. Sequencing was performed on peripheral blood, taken on day 0 of MenACWY control vaccination. These receptors were taken from an adult in good health.

This clone was counted only a few times. The rearrangement joins TRBV5-1 to TRBJ1-4; the D is unclear. This CDR3 is built from 18 residues. Germline V CDR1 and CDR2: SGHRS, YFSETQ. V lost 1 base and J lost 0, with 16 bases in between. The DNA for the CDR3 is TGCGCCAGCAGCTTGATGATACAGACCGTGTCAACTAATGAAAAACTGTTTTTT. Its translation: CASSLMIQTVSTNEKLFF.

This clone was seen more than once but under ten times. This chain joins TRBV27 and TRBJ1-6, with 8 positions matching TRBD1. CDR1 is MNHEY, CDR2 SMNVEV, per germline (reference sequence). The J segment lost 6 bases and the V segment lost 7 bases, leaving 5 bases of the junction unmatched. The CDR3 runs to 14 residues. The CDR3 DNA sequence: TGTGCCAGCAACCGACAGGGGCCTAATTCACCCCTCCACTTT. Translation: CASNRQGPNSPLHF.

In DNA, the CDR3 is TGTGCCACCAGTGATTTCTACTGGAGCACAGATACGCAGTATTTT. Its protein is CATSDFYWSTDTQYF. The chain links TRBV24-1 to TRBJ2-3; D call uncertain. The CDR3 length is 15 residues. V lost 1 base and J lost 0, with 7 bases in between. Germline lookup yields CDR1 KGHDR and CDR2 SFDVKD.

The rearrangement joins TRBV6-6 to TRBJ2-1; maybe TRBD2 (6 bases). CDR1 and CDR2 (germline): MNHNY, SVGAGI (reference sequence). The CDR3 covers 14 residues. The V end lost 7 bases, the J end lost 6 bases, and 16 bases lay between the germline ends. The CDR3 spells CASTRERPINEQFF. The CDR3 region has the DNA TGTGCCAGCACCCGGGAGAGGCCCATCAATGAGCAGTTCTTC.

The chain carries TRBV28 and TRBJ2-3; 10 nucleotides line up with TRBD1. Germline CDR1 and CDR2: MDHEN and SYDVKM. This CDR3 is built from 14 residues. J gave up 3 bases and V 7 bases, and 4 bases lay outside the gene matches. The CDR3 DNA reads as TGTGCCAGCAAAGGACAGGGGGGGACAGATACGCAGTATTTT. Its protein product is CASKGQGGTDTQYF.

V usage is TRBV24-1 and J usage is TRBJ2-5; D gene uncertain. The germline V gene encodes CDR1 KGHDR and CDR2 SFDVKD. CDR3 size: 11 residues. V was clipped by 9 bases and J by 2 bases, with 6 bases between them. CDR3 sequence reads: CATGWQETQYF. DNA for the CDR3: TGTGCCACCGGATGGCAAGAGACCCAGTACTTC.

A word on this clone: A junction boundary mismatches the germline segment, possibly from a read error. The chain combines TRBV7-9 with TRBJ1-2; TRBD1 is a possible D gene (5 bases). CDR3 size: 11 residues. CDR1 and CDR2 from the germline V gene are SEHNR and FQNEAQ (reference sequence). The CDR3 sequence: CASSLGQGVAF. The CDR3 DNA reads as TGTGCCAGCAGCCTCGGGCAGGGAGTGGCCTTC.

This chain connects TRBV5-4 to TRBJ2-1; 9 positions match TRBD2. V was clipped by 4 bases and J by 4 bases; unmatched bases: 9. Per germline, CDR1 SGHNT and CDR2 YYREEE (reference sequence). The CDR3 has 16 amino acids. The CDR3 here is CASSAMLAGAYNEQFF. The CDR3 region has the DNA TGTGCCAGCAGCGCCATGTTAGCGGGAGCTTACAATGAGCAGTTCTTC. Full variable domain (remainder filled in from reference TRBV5-4 and TRBJ2-1): ETGVTQSPTHLIKTRGQQVTLRCSSQSGHNTVSWYQQALGQGPQFIFQYYREEENGRGNFPPRFSGLQFPNYSSELNVNALELDDSALYLCASSAMLAGAYNEQFFGPGTRLTVL.

CDR3 nucleotide sequence: TGTGCCAGCAGCTGGGGAGACTCCTACGAGCAGTACTTC. Encoded protein: CASSWGDSYEQYF. The rearrangement joins TRBV7-9 to TRBJ2-7; weak D call: TRBD2 (5 bases). The CDR3 is made up of 13 amino acids. Trimming took off 4 bases at V and 0 bases at J, with 7 bases between the two ends. Germline CDR1 reads SEHNR; CDR2 reads FQNEAQ (reference sequence). The full variable domain, its missing parts supplied by reference TRBV7-9 and TRBJ2-7, is DTGVSQNPRHKITKRGQNVTFRCDPISEHNRLYWYRQTLGQGPEFLTYFQNEAQLEKSRLLSDRFSAERPKGSFSTLEIQRTEQGDSAMYLCASSWGDSYEQYFGPGTRLTVT.

The chain employs TRBV5-1 and TRBJ1-2; tentative D call: TRBD1 (6 bases). This CDR3 region has 15 residues. Germline CDR1 SGHRS, CDR2 YFSETQ. The germline V and J ends were trimmed by 0 bases and 2 bases, with 11 bases remaining between them. The CDR3 DNA reads as TGCGCCAGCAGCTTGGAAGGGACACGGAACTATGGCTACACCTTC. Its protein is CASSLEGTRNYGYTF.

The chain has TRBV3-1 (or the pseudogene TRBV3-2) and TRBJ2-5; TRBD2 agrees at 7 bases. Trimming took 3 bases from V and 2 from J; bases not matched to a gene: 9. Germline assignment: CDR1 LGHDT and CDR2 YNNKEL (reference sequence). There are 16 residues in the CDR3. CDR3 nucleotide sequence: TGTGCCAGCAGCCAGTGGGGAGGGAAACAGCAAGAGACCCAGTACTTC. Translated, it gives CASSQWGGKQQETQYF.

This chain uses TRBV5-6 with TRBJ2-1; TRBD1 or TRBD2 may be the D gene (5 bases each). CDR1 and CDR2 (germline): SGHDT, YYEEEE. CDR3 length equals 14 residues. Trimming removed 0 bases from V and 9 bases from J, with 13 bases in between. CDR3 sequence (DNA): TGTGCCAGCAGCTTGGCCGGGGCGGCCTCTGAGCAGTTCTTC. This encodes CASSLAGAASEQFF.

The chain carries TRBV15 and TRBJ1-6; tentative D call: TRBD1 (5 bases). Germline loops: CDR1 LNHNV, CDR2 YYDKDF (reference sequence). Deletions cut 0 bases from V and 9 bases from J, with 9 bases between. This CDR3 contains 14 residues. The chain's CDR3 is CATSRDSQGSPLHF. The CDR3 DNA reads TGTGCCACCAGCAGAGATTCCCAGGGTTCACCCCTCCACTTT.

The genes are TRBV4-2 and TRBJ2-7; TRBD2 aligns across 12 bases. This CDR3 has 14 residues. In germline, CDR1 is LGHNA, CDR2 YNFKEQ. With V trimmed by 1 base and J by 5 bases, 0 bases remained unmatched. This chain's CDR3 is CASSQGLAGDEQYF. In DNA form, the CDR3 reads TGTGCCAGCAGCCAAGGACTAGCGGGGGACGAGCAGTACTTC.

The V call is TRBV9, the J call TRBJ2-1; 12 bases map to TRBD2. The trim removed 3 bases at V and 8 bases at J, leaving 3 bases unmatched. This CDR3 is built from 14 residues. The V gene's germline CDR1 is SGDLS and CDR2 YYNGEE. As DNA, the CDR3 is TGTGCCAGCAGCGCGACTAGCGGGAGTTATGAGCAGTTCTTC. It yields the protein CASSATSGSYEQFF. The variable domain in full, completed from reference TRBV9 and TRBJ2-1, reads DSGVTQTPKHLITATGQRVTLRCSPRSGDLSVYWYQQSLDQGLQFLIQYYNGEERAKGNILERFSAQQFPDLHSELNLSSLELGDSALYFCASSATSGSYEQFFGPGTRLTVL.

A single count supports this clone. At the DNA level, this CDR3 is encoded by other sequences in the same sample as well. This sequence joins TRBV28 and TRBJ1-5; no reliable D call. The germline gives CDR1 MDHEN, CDR2 SYDVKM. The CDR3 is 14 residues long. V was trimmed by 6 bases and J by 0 bases, leaving 9 bases between them. CDR3 DNA: TGTGCCAGCAGCTCTCCCTATAGCAATCAGCCCCAGCATTTT. Encoded protein: CASSSPYSNQPQHF.

The V gene is TRBV30, the J gene TRBJ2-7; D is unclear. From germline, CDR1 is GTSNPN and CDR2 SVGIG (reference sequence). The ends were cut back, 2 bases at V and 5 bases at J, with 10 bases in the middle. The CDR3 runs 12 residues. CDR3 protein: CAWSIRVHEQYF. DNA of the CDR3: TGTGCCTGGAGTATAAGGGTCCACGAGCAGTACTTC.

This clone was seen a handful of times. This rearrangement joins TRBV19 to TRBJ2-7; D might be TRBD1 (5 bases). V was shortened by 4 bases and J by 0 bases, with 10 bases between the two germline ends. CDR1 and CDR2 from the germline V gene are LNHDA and SQIVND (reference sequence). CDR3 length: 14 residues. CDR3: CASSRGRFSYEQYF. The CDR3 region has the DNA TGTGCCAGTAGTAGGGGCCGATTCTCCTACGAGCAGTACTTC.

This sequence joins TRBV7-9 and TRBJ1-1, with D perhaps matching TRBD1 (5 bases). CDR3 length: 13 amino acids. V was pared by 8 bases and J by 3 bases, with 13 bases between. CDR1 and CDR2 (germline): SEHNR, FQNEAQ (reference sequence). CDR3 in amino acids: CASGSSRDTEAFF. CDR3 DNA: TGTGCCAGCGGTTCCTCCAGGGACACTGAAGCTTTCTTT.

The rearrangement links TRBV28 to TRBJ1-5; D is uncertain. The CDR3 spans 16 residues. CDR1 MDHEN and CDR2 SYDVKM come from the germline V gene. Trimming left V 3 bases short and J 2 bases short, with 14 bases between. In nucleotides, the CDR3 is TGTGCCAGCAGTTTTATCGGGGTGATTGGCAATCAGCCCCAGCATTTT. This encodes CASSFIGVIGNQPQHF. The variable domain in full, with the rest retrieved from reference TRBV28 and TRBJ1-5, is DVKVTQSSRYLVKRTGEKVFLECVQDMDHENMFWYRQDPGLGLRLIYFSYDVKMKEKGDIPEGYSVSREKKERFSLILESASTNQTSMYLCASSFIGVIGNQPQHFGDGTRLSIL.

The chain is built from TRBV12-3 or TRBV12-4 and TRBJ1-2; D call uncertain. The CDR3 length is 13 residues. With 8 bases removed from V and 4 bases from J, the gap between germline ends came to 14 bases. The chain's CDR3 is CASWGGFGYGYTF. The DNA for the CDR3 is TGTGCCAGCTGGGGTGGGTTTGGCTATGGCTACACCTTC.

This chain joins TRBV28 and TRBJ1-5; TRBD1 is a possible D gene (6 bases). V was pared by 2 bases and J by 7 bases, with 15 bases between. The CDR3 covers 15 residues. Germline CDR1 reads MDHEN; CDR2 reads SYDVKM. CDR3 protein: CASSLITGLQQPQHF. The CDR3, as DNA: TGTGCCAGCAGTTTAATTACAGGGTTACAGCAGCCCCAGCATTTT.

The chain joins TRBV24-1 to TRBJ1-5; the D is unclear. The CDR3 is made up of 14 amino acids. Deletions cut 6 bases from V and 3 bases from J, with 11 bases between. Germline loops: CDR1 KGHDR, CDR2 SFDVKD. CDR3: CATSLGNVNQPQHF. As DNA, the CDR3 is TGTGCCACCAGTCTAGGGAACGTCAATCAGCCCCAGCATTTT.

The rearrangement uses TRBV6-5 and TRBJ1-4; D is uncertain. The V gene's germline CDR1 is MNHEY and CDR2 SVGAGI. CDR3 length: 14 amino acids. The V end lost 6 bases, the J end lost 4 bases, and 12 bases lay between the germline ends. Written as DNA, the CDR3 is TGTGCCAGCAGAGGACGGGTCTTTAATGAAAAACTGTTTTTT. This codes for CASRGRVFNEKLFF.